The 21 T cell receptor beta chains below come from one sample, sequenced in a study of shared clonotypes between healthy human individuals. Measured with immunoSEQ multiplex PCR; TCRdb has only the in-frame clones, and not every one. The table records 2 million to 2.5 million clones, about 95% of them present only once. Naive CD8 populations comprised CD45RO-negative cells positively selected for CCR7, excluding terminally differentiated effector memory CD45RA+ cells. The sequenced sample consisted of naive CD8+ T cells sorted from blood. The origin of the receptors is a man in his late teens or twenties in good health.

The chain joins TRBV14 to TRBJ1-1; D is undetermined. This CDR3 has 14 residues. CDR1 is SGHDN and CDR2 is FVKESK in the germline V gene. Trimming pared 5 bases from V and 2 bases from J, leaving 12 bases between. In DNA form, the CDR3 reads TGTGCCAGCAGCGAGGAGGGATTAAACACTGAAGCTTTCTTT. Protein product: CASSEEGLNTEAFF.

This clone appeared a single time. The V and J genes are TRBV19 and TRBJ2-7; 7 nucleotides match TRBD1. The germline gives CDR1 LNHDA, CDR2 SQIVND (reference sequence). V was clipped by 6 bases and J by 0 bases; unmatched bases: 11. The CDR3 runs to 16 residues. The CDR3 loop is CASSPPRDRASYEQYF. The CDR3 nucleotides read TGTGCCAGTAGCCCCCCTCGCGACAGGGCCTCCTACGAGCAGTACTTC.

A word on this clone: Other DNA sequences in this specimen translate into the identical CDR3. The V and J genes are TRBV11-2 and TRBJ2-7, with 8 bases identical to TRBD1. Germline CDR1 and CDR2: SGHAT and FQNNGV. V lost 1 base and J lost 6; bases outside the gene matches: 2. This CDR3 comprises 13 residues. The CDR3 DNA reads TGTGCCAGCAGCTTAGGGACAGGGCCCGAGCAGTACTTC. Translating gives CASSLGTGPEQYF.

The V gene is TRBV9, the J gene TRBJ2-3, with TRBD2 matching over 9 bases. Germline-derived CDR1 and CDR2 are SGDLS and YYNGEE. CDR3 size: 15 residues. Unmatched junction bases numbered 5, after V lost 1 base and J lost 5 bases. For the CDR3, the DNA is TGTGCCAGCAGCGTACGCGGGGGGGCAGTAGATACGCAGTATTTT. Amino acid sequence: CASSVRGGAVDTQYF.

The genes are TRBV19 and TRBJ2-1; no clear D gene. The CDR3 covers 13 residues. Trimming took off 3 bases at V and 9 bases at J, with 12 bases between the two ends. Per the germline V gene, CDR1 is LNHDA and CDR2 is SQIVND (reference sequence). Written as DNA, the CDR3 is TGTGCCAGTAGTATCGTGGGCCCGGGTGAGCAGTTCTTC. It specifies CASSIVGPGEQFF.

The chain carries TRBV2 and TRBJ1-5, with D uncertain. CDR1 and CDR2 from the germline V gene are SNHLY and FYNNEI. The CDR3 length is 17 residues. With 1 base removed from V and 4 bases from J, the gap between germline ends came to 17 bases. CDR3 bases: TGTGCCAGCAGTGAAGATGGAGGGCGCTCTATAAATCAGCCCCAGCATTTT. Translating it yields CASSEDGGRSINQPQHF.

This rearrangement joins TRBV16 to TRBJ2-7, with 11 bases matching TRBD1. Germline CDR1 and CDR2: KGHSY and FQNENV. V was clipped by 0 bases and J by 4 bases; unmatched bases: 2. This CDR3 is 15 amino acids long. CDR3 DNA sequence: TGTGCCAGCAGCCAATCGGGACAGGGGGAGTACGAGCAGTACTTC. Translated: CASSQSGQGEYEQYF.

V usage is TRBV28 and J usage is TRBJ1-1; D may be TRBD1 (5 bases). The CDR3 is 15 amino acids. V gave up 2 bases and J gave up 2 bases, with 12 bases separating them. The germline CDR1 and CDR2 sequences are MDHEN and SYDVKM. The CDR3 loop reads CASSLQGGGNTEAFF. CDR3 coding DNA: TGTGCCAGCAGTTTACAGGGTGGAGGTAACACTGAAGCTTTCTTT.

Notes on this clone: Other DNA sequences of this sample code for an identical CDR3. V gene TRBV9 combines with J gene TRBJ2-1; D possibly corresponds to TRBD1 (5 bases). This CDR3 region has 13 residues. Germline CDR1 is SGDLS and CDR2 is YYNGEE. Deletions cut 0 bases from V and 10 bases from J, with 11 bases between. The CDR3 DNA reads TGTGCCAGCAGCGTAGAAGGGGCGGACGAGCAGTTCTTC. Its protein product is CASSVEGADEQFF. Full variable domain (outside the CDR3, taken from reference TRBV9 and TRBJ2-1): DSGVTQTPKHLITATGQRVTLRCSPRSGDLSVYWYQQSLDQGLQFLIQYYNGEERAKGNILERFSAQQFPDLHSELNLSSLELGDSALYFCASSVEGADEQFFGPGTRLTVL.

This sequence joins TRBV7-9 and TRBJ2-1; D is unclear. Germline CDR1 reads SEHNR; CDR2 reads FQNEAQ (reference sequence). V was clipped by 5 bases and J by 8 bases, with 10 bases between them. The CDR3 covers 12 residues. CDR3 protein: CASSTLHDEQFF. The CDR3 bases are TGTGCCAGCAGCACCCTACACGATGAGCAGTTCTTC. Complete variable domain (other parts from reference TRBV7-9 and TRBJ2-1): DTGVSQNPRHKITKRGQNVTFRCDPISEHNRLYWYRQTLGQGPEFLTYFQNEAQLEKSRLLSDRFSAERPKGSFSTLEIQRTEQGDSAMYLCASSTLHDEQFFGPGTRLTVL.

The rearrangement links TRBV11-2 to TRBJ2-1, with D possibly called TRBD1 or TRBD2 (5 bases each). Germline lookup yields CDR1 SGHAT and CDR2 FQNNGV. V lost 1 base to trimming and J lost 7 bases, with 20 bases between them. The CDR3 has 17 residues. The CDR3 nucleotides read TGTGCCAGCAGCTTAGTGGTCGGATGGGGGTCTGGGAATGAGCAGTTCTTC. Protein: CASSLVVGWGSGNEQFF.

The V call is TRBV6-5, the J call TRBJ2-5, with D hard to call. CDR3 length equals 15 residues. Germline CDR1 MNHEY, CDR2 SVGAGI. Trimming shortened V by 6 bases and J by 0 bases, and 14 bases separated the two germline ends. CDR3 loop: CASSRYPDNQETQYF. The CDR3 DNA follows: TGTGCCAGCAGCCGGTACCCAGACAACCAAGAGACCCAGTACTTC.

This sequence joins TRBV6-6 and TRBJ1-1; 8 bases fit TRBD1. V gave up 7 bases and J gave up 3 bases; unmatched junction bases: 10. The CDR3 is made up of 15 amino acids. CDR1 and CDR2 (germline): MNHNY, SVGAGI (reference sequence). CDR3 residues: CASTPTGEGDTEAFF. The DNA for the CDR3 is TGTGCCAGCACGCCGACAGGGGAAGGGGACACTGAAGCTTTCTTT.

A remark on this clone: The same CDR3 can be traced to other DNA sequences in this sample. The chain uses TRBV7-9 and TRBJ2-2; 8 bases line up with TRBD1. The CDR3 sequence is 14 residues long. Trimming removed 5 bases from V and 5 bases from J; junction bases left unmatched: 4. The V gene's germline CDR1 is SEHNR and CDR2 FQNEAQ (reference sequence). The CDR3 bases are TGTGCCAGCAGCCCCCGGACAGGGACCGGGGAGCTGTTTTTT. Protein: CASSPRTGTGELFF.

The rearrangement links TRBV5-8 to TRBJ1-5, with D hard to call. CDR3 size: 14 residues. Germline CDR1 reads SGHTS; CDR2 reads YDEGEE. The ends were cut back, 1 base at V and 6 bases at J, with 11 bases in the middle. DNA for the CDR3: TGTGCCAGCAGCTTGTCGAGGGCCTCTCAGCCCCAGCATTTT. Its protein is CASSLSRASQPQHF.

CDR3 sequence (DNA): TGTGCCAGCCGTCGGAGGGATACTAACTATGGCTACACCTTC. This translates into CASRRRDTNYGYTF. The chain is built from TRBV6-5 and TRBJ1-2; D remains ambiguous. The CDR3 is made up of 14 amino acids. The V and J ends lost 8 bases and 0 bases respectively, with 13 bases between them. Looked up from germline, CDR1 is MNHEY and CDR2 is SVGAGI.

The chain employs TRBV27 and TRBJ1-2, with D perhaps matching TRBD1 (5 bases). The length of the CDR3 is 18 residues. V was pared by 4 bases and J by 5 bases, with 26 bases between. Germline V gene lookup returns CDR1 MNHEY and CDR2 SMNVEV (reference sequence). The CDR3 region is CASSSPQSGQGREYGYTF. As DNA, the CDR3 is TGTGCCAGCAGTTCACCCCAATCTGGGCAGGGAAGGGAATATGGCTACACCTTC.

Concerning this clone: Other nucleotide sequences in the sample specify the same CDR3. The chain uses TRBV9 and TRBJ2-7; D is possibly TRBD1 (7 bases). Per germline, CDR1 SGDLS and CDR2 YYNGEE. The V end lost 2 bases, the J end lost 3 bases, and 9 bases lay between the germline ends. The CDR3 sequence is 13 residues long. This CDR3 is CASSVQGGYEQYF. Here the CDR3 DNA reads TGTGCCAGCAGCGTCCAGGGGGGCTACGAGCAGTACTTC. The full variable domain, its missing parts supplied by reference TRBV9 and TRBJ2-7, is DSGVTQTPKHLITATGQRVTLRCSPRSGDLSVYWYQQSLDQGLQFLIQYYNGEERAKGNILERFSAQQFPDLHSELNLSSLELGDSALYFCASSVQGGYEQYFGPGTRLTVT.

This chain links TRBV18 with TRBJ1-6; D might be TRBD1 (5 bases). The V gene lost 4 bases and the J gene lost 6 bases, with 10 bases spanning the gap. CDR1 is KGHSH and CDR2 is LQKENI in the germline V gene. This CDR3 is built from 14 residues. The CDR3 region is CASSREDINSPLHF. The DNA of the CDR3 is TGTGCCAGCTCACGGGAGGACATTAATTCACCCCTCCACTTT.

The chain couples TRBV7-9 to TRBJ2-5; D ambiguous. The CDR3 is 14 amino acids. The germline gives CDR1 SEHNR, CDR2 FQNEAQ (reference sequence). V lost 2 bases and J lost 0, with 7 bases in between. In nucleotides, the CDR3 is TGTGCCAGCAGCTTAAACGGTAACCAAGAGACCCAGTACTTC. Protein sequence: CASSLNGNQETQYF.

The gene calls are TRBV7-9 and TRBJ1-3, with D hard to call. Germline CDR1 is SEHNR and CDR2 is FQNEAQ (reference sequence). CDR3 length equals 13 residues. V lost 2 bases and J lost 11, with 13 bases in between. CDR3 amino acids: CASSLNMEVAIYF. The CDR3 DNA reads TGTGCCAGCAGCTTAAACATGGAAGTCGCCATATATTTT.